One sample yielded the 15 T cell receptor beta chains listed below, sequenced in a study of brain T cells in children with intractable seizures. The table came from immunoSEQ multiplex PCR; TCRdb's copy has only in-frame clones and leaves some out. Counted here are 340,000 or so clones, roughly 92% occurring once; the ten biggest clones make up 5.7%. Time point defined: blood from clinic visit 5 months post-surgery; TSC patient then seizure free. The sample was peripheral blood, taken approximately 5 months after surgery. These receptors originate from a boy under two years old with tuberous sclerosis and intractable seizures.

In this sample, this clone turned up once. The chain recombines TRBV3-1 (or the pseudogene TRBV3-2) with TRBJ2-3, with TRBD1 identical over 7 bases. The CDR3 length is 18 residues. Germline-derived CDR1 and CDR2 are LGHDT and YNNKEL (reference sequence). V lost 0 bases and J lost 4; bases outside the gene matches: 13. CDR3 protein: CASSQDSVGTGAADTQYF. The CDR3 DNA follows: TGTGCCAGCAGCCAAGATAGCGTAGGAACAGGGGCAGCAGATACGCAGTATTTT.

The V and J genes are TRBV6-5 and TRBJ2-5; no reliable D call. CDR3 length: 14 residues. Trimming pared 6 bases from V and 2 bases from J, leaving 13 bases between. The germline CDR1 and CDR2 sequences are MNHEY and SVGAGI. CDR3 residues: CASSLNVGQETQYF. The DNA for the CDR3 is TGTGCCAGCAGCCTAAACGTCGGACAAGAGACCCAGTACTTC.

This CDR3 reads CASSHGLAGGGTDTQYF. The DNA of the CDR3 is TGTGCCAGCAGCCACGGACTAGCGGGGGGGGGAACAGATACGCAGTATTTT. This chain uses TRBV4-2 with TRBJ2-3, with 15 nucleotides matching TRBD2. V lost 3 bases, J lost 3 bases, and 4 bases stayed unmatched. This CDR3 has 17 residues. Germline values: CDR1 LGHNA, CDR2 YNFKEQ.

The chain couples TRBV14 to TRBJ2-7, with a tentative D call TRBD2 (5 bases). The CDR3 extends over 15 amino acids. The V gene's germline CDR1 is SGHDN and CDR2 FVKESK. V dropped 6 bases and J dropped 2 bases, with 17 bases sitting between them. The CDR3 DNA sequence: TGTGCCAGCAGACCTGACGGGAACCGCCCCTACGAGCAGTACTTC. Its translation is CASRPDGNRPYEQYF. The variable domain in full, with the rest retrieved from reference TRBV14 and TRBJ2-7, is EAGVTQFPSHSVIEKGQTVTLRCDPISGHDNLYWYRRVMGKEIKFLLHFVKESKQDESGMPNNRFLAERTGGTYSTLKVQPAELEDSGVYFCASRPDGNRPYEQYFGPGTRLTVT.

V gene TRBV7-9 combines with J gene TRBJ2-2; the match to TRBD2 covers 8 bases. Germline V gene lookup returns CDR1 SEHNR and CDR2 FQNEAQ (reference sequence). The junction had 2 bases not matched to a gene; V was cut back by 1 base and J by 7 bases. This CDR3 has 14 residues. The CDR3 coding sequence is TGTGCCAGCAGCTTAGTCGGGACTAGCGGGGAGCTGTTTTTT. Its protein is CASSLVGTSGELFF.

CDR3 residues: CASSQANSGANVLTF. CDR3 in DNA: TGCGCCAGCAGCCAAGCGAACTCTGGGGCCAACGTCCTGACTTTC. This chain uses TRBV4-1 with TRBJ2-6; D ambiguous. CDR1 is MGHRA, CDR2 YSYEKL, per germline. Trimming took 1 base from V and 0 from J, leaving 4 bases between them. The CDR3 consists of 15 residues.

V usage is TRBV2 and J usage is TRBJ2-7, with a possible D match to TRBD2 (5 bases). The CDR3 length is 12 residues. Trimming removed 6 bases from V and 2 bases from J, with 8 bases in between. Looked up from germline, CDR1 is SNHLY and CDR2 is FYNNEI. The CDR3 DNA sequence: TGTGCCAGCAGGACCGGGACCTACGAGCAGTACTTC. This codes for CASRTGTYEQYF.

The rearrangement joins TRBV5-1 to TRBJ2-7; the D gene is possibly TRBD1 (6 bases). The CDR3 sequence is 14 residues long. V was pared by 5 bases and J by 5 bases, with 17 bases between. Looked up from germline, CDR1 is SGHRS and CDR2 is YFSETQ. The CDR3 coding sequence is TGCGCCAGCAGACCTAGACAGGATTTGCACGAGCAGTACTTC. It specifies CASRPRQDLHEQYF.

Written as DNA, the CDR3 is TGTGCCTGGCAGCGGGAGTCCGGGTACGAGCAGTACTTC. Its protein is CAWQRESGYEQYF. V gene TRBV30 combines with J gene TRBJ2-7; 8 positions match TRBD2. Germline V gene data show CDR1 as GTSNPN and CDR2 as SVGIG (reference sequence). CDR3 length: 13 amino acids. The V and J ends lost 5 bases and 4 bases, in that order; junction bases with no gene match: 7.

This rearrangement joins TRBV6-5 to TRBJ2-7; D is possibly TRBD1 (6 bases). The germline V and J ends were trimmed by 6 bases and 5 bases, with 17 bases remaining between them. CDR1 and CDR2 (germline): MNHEY, SVGAGI. The CDR3 length is 14 residues. In nucleotides, the CDR3 is TGTGCCAGCAGGCCACGGACAGTTCCCCACGAGCAGTACTTC. It codes for CASRPRTVPHEQYF.

The V call is TRBV19, the J call TRBJ2-7; TRBD2 aligns across 9 bases. The V gene end was trimmed by 3 bases and the J gene end by 6 bases; junction bases not matched to a gene: 6. CDR1 is LNHDA and CDR2 is SQIVND in the germline V gene (reference sequence). This CDR3 has 14 amino acids. The chain's CDR3 is CASSIGAGGSEQYF. In DNA, the CDR3 is TGTGCCAGTAGTATCGGGGCGGGAGGGAGCGAGCAGTACTTC.

V gene TRBV28 combines with J gene TRBJ1-6; 9 bases match TRBD1. This CDR3 contains 16 residues. The V segment lost 1 base and the J segment 8 bases; nucleotides outside the gene matches: 6. Germline-derived CDR1 and CDR2 are MDHEN and SYDVKM. The CDR3 DNA reads TGTGCCAGCAGTTTATCACCGACAGGGGGGGATTCACCCCTCCACTTT. Its translation is CASSLSPTGGDSPLHF.

The table lists this clone with a count of one. The chain employs TRBV28 and TRBJ2-2; D gene unclear. The length of the CDR3 is 15 residues. CDR1 is MDHEN, CDR2 SYDVKM, per germline. The V and J ends lost 2 bases and 0 bases respectively, with 7 bases between them. As DNA, the CDR3 is TGTGCCAGCAGTTTAACGCCGTCGAACACCGGGGAGCTGTTTTTT. Translation gives CASSLTPSNTGELFF.

The V and J genes are TRBV5-1 and TRBJ1-1; D unclear. V was shortened by 0 bases and J by 6 bases, with 15 bases between the two germline ends. The CDR3 loop spans 15 amino acids. CDR1 is SGHRS, CDR2 YFSETQ, per germline. CDR3: CASSLEGTPAAEAFF. DNA for the CDR3: TGCGCCAGCAGCTTGGAAGGCACCCCGGCGGCTGAAGCTTTCTTT.

This clone was seen a handful of times. The chain links TRBV7-9 to TRBJ1-2; 8 bases line up with TRBD1. This CDR3 is 16 amino acids long. V dropped 1 base and J dropped 5; count of bases not matched to a gene: 9. Germline CDR1 SEHNR, CDR2 FQNEAQ (reference sequence). The CDR3 DNA follows: TGTGCCAGCAGCTTAGGGGACAGGTCGGATACTTATGGCTACACCTTC. Translating gives CASSLGDRSDTYGYTF.